The 32 T cell receptor beta chains reported below all come from one sample, sequenced in a study of blood T cell repertoires in COVID-19. Repertoires were generated with immunoSEQ multiplex PCR, while TCRdb's copy carries only in-frame clones and drops some. Of hundreds of thousands of clones listed, around 80% were seen once; the top ten hold 7.5% to 9%. What was sequenced was peripheral blood. The receptors derive from a woman aged 45-65 years with acute or convalescent COVID-19.

CDR3 bases: TGTGCCAGCAGTTACTCGAAAGCGGCTCACTCCTACGAGCAGTACTTC. Its translation is CASSYSKAAHSYEQYF. The chain is built from TRBV6-6 and TRBJ2-7; possible D gene TRBD2, 5 bases. This CDR3 spans 16 amino acids. Germline-derived CDR1 and CDR2 are MNHNY and SVGAGI (reference sequence). Trimming removed 0 bases at V and 0 bases at J, with 12 bases between.

The chain has TRBV5-1 and TRBJ2-1, with 14 bases aligning to TRBD2. The CDR3 sequence is 20 residues long. Per germline, CDR1 SGHRS and CDR2 YFSETQ. Germline trimming cut 5 bases from V and 2 bases from J; bases unmatched to any gene: 15. The chain's CDR3 is CASSFSGLAGGLGTYNEQFF. The CDR3 region has the DNA TGCGCCAGCAGTTTCAGCGGACTAGCGGGAGGTTTAGGTACCTACAATGAGCAGTTCTTC.

V gene TRBV2 combines with J gene TRBJ2-5; perhaps TRBD2 as D (5 bases). This CDR3 is 13 amino acids long. The V gene's germline CDR1 is SNHLY and CDR2 FYNNEI. Trimming took off 9 bases at V and 5 bases at J, with 16 bases between the two ends. CDR3 residues: CASLLRERETQYF. In DNA form, the CDR3 reads TGTGCCAGTCTACTTCGGGAACGGGAGACCCAGTACTTC.

The CDR3 nucleotides read TGTGCCCACAAGGCGGGAAGGGACAATGAGCAGTTCTTC. Its translation is CAHKAGRDNEQFF. The chain couples TRBV2 to TRBJ2-1; D perhaps matches TRBD2 (6 bases). CDR1 is SNHLY, CDR2 FYNNEI, per germline. The V end was cut by 11 bases, the J end by 5 bases, with 16 bases between. This CDR3 spans 13 amino acids.

The chain uses TRBV9 and TRBJ2-1; 10 bases agree with TRBD2. V shed 2 bases and J 4 bases; nucleotides not matched to a gene: 3. This CDR3 is built from 15 residues. Germline V lookup: CDR1 SGDLS, CDR2 YYNGEE. CDR3 region: CASSVTTSGYNEQFF. The DNA of the CDR3 is TGTGCCAGCAGCGTCACGACTAGCGGGTACAATGAGCAGTTCTTC.

CDR3 region: CASSSELLNTGELFF. DNA of the CDR3: TGTGCCAGTAGTTCGGAACTATTGAACACCGGGGAGCTGTTTTTT. This chain uses TRBV19 with TRBJ2-2; D is ambiguous. The V gene's germline CDR1 is LNHDA and CDR2 SQIVND (reference sequence). The V end was cut by 5 bases, the J end by 1 base, with 11 bases between. The CDR3 extends over 15 amino acids.

This clone appeared a single time. This sequence joins TRBV2 and TRBJ2-3; D might be TRBD2 (5 bases). The germline V and J ends were trimmed by 0 bases and 2 bases, with 12 bases remaining between them. The CDR3 totals 16 residues. The germline gives CDR1 SNHLY, CDR2 FYNNEI. The CDR3 sequence is CASSEASTGITDTQYF. The CDR3 DNA reads TGTGCCAGCAGTGAAGCGAGTACCGGGATCACAGATACGCAGTATTTT.

This clone was seen a single time. The V call is TRBV7-6, the J call TRBJ1-3; TRBD1 matches 8 bases. The ends lost 5 bases at V and 6 bases at J; junction bases unmatched: 9. Per the germline V gene, CDR1 is SGHVS and CDR2 is FNYEAQ. The CDR3 is 15 amino acids. The CDR3 DNA follows: TGTGCCAGCAGCGCCCACAGGGGGAAGGCAAACACCATATATTTT. This translates into CASSAHRGKANTIYF.

V gene TRBV21-1 combines with J gene TRBJ1-1; the D call TRBD1 from the table was never checked on the DNA. TRBV21-1 is noted as a pseudogene. The CDR3 consists of 15 residues. CDR3 region: CASSRSPGTGDEAFF. In DNA form, the CDR3 reads TGTGCCAGCAGCAGGAGTCCCGGGACAGGGGATGAAGCTTTCTTT.

This clone was observed a few times. This chain uses TRBV4-1 with TRBJ2-7; possible D gene TRBD2, 6 bases. In germline, CDR1 is MGHRA, CDR2 YSYEKL. The CDR3 is made up of 16 amino acids. Trimming stripped 1 base from V and 3 bases from J, with 16 bases between. The chain's CDR3 is CASSQGEVDYGYEQYF. The CDR3 DNA reads TGCGCCAGCAGCCAAGGAGAGGTGGACTACGGCTACGAGCAGTACTTC.

The gene calls are TRBV24-1 and TRBJ1-5; possibly TRBD1 for D (6 bases). The germline CDR1 and CDR2 sequences are KGHDR and SFDVKD. The CDR3 is 17 residues long. The V gene lost 5 bases and the J gene lost 4 bases, with 20 bases spanning the gap. The CDR3 region has the DNA TGTGCCACCAGTGGGGTGAGGTCCGGGGGGCTGAATCAGCCCCAGCATTTT. Encoded protein: CATSGVRSGGLNQPQHF.

A single count supports this clone. The V gene is TRBV19, the J gene TRBJ2-7; TRBD1 matches at 7 bases. Germline CDR1 is LNHDA and CDR2 is SQIVND (reference sequence). Losses at the gene ends were 4 bases for V and 10 bases for J; bases not matched to a gene: 10. This CDR3 contains 13 residues. The chain's CDR3 is CASSTRQGPRQYF. For the CDR3, the DNA is TGTGCCAGTAGTACTAGACAGGGCCCTCGTCAGTACTTC. Filled out from reference TRBV19 and TRBJ2-7, the complete variable domain reads DGGITQSPKYLFRKEGQNVTLSCEQNLNHDAMYWYRQDPGQGLRLIYYSQIVNDFQKGDIAEGYSVSREKKESFPLTVTSAQKNPTAFYLCASSTRQGPRQYFGPGTRLTVT.

The chain employs TRBV21-1 and TRBJ1-2; the table's TRBD1 call for D was not verified on the DNA. TRBV21-1 constitutes a pseudogene. The CDR3 consists of 17 residues. CDR3 in amino acids: CASSNCFQGQGFCGYTF. The CDR3 nucleotides are TGTGCCAGCAGCAATTGCTTTCAAGGACAGGGATTTTGTGGCTACACCTTC.

This clone was found a few times. J is TRBJ1-6 and V is TRBV2, with unresolved D. Germline-derived CDR1 and CDR2 are SNHLY and FYNNEI. V dropped 8 bases and J dropped 8 bases, with 16 bases sitting between them. This CDR3 region has 14 residues. The CDR3 here is CASGPWTGDSPLHF. The DNA for the CDR3 is TGTGCCAGCGGACCCTGGACGGGAGATTCACCCCTCCACTTT.

The gene calls are TRBV5-1 and TRBJ1-3; no firm D call. The CDR3 sequence is 15 residues long. V was pared by 0 bases and J by 0 bases, with 7 bases between. In germline, CDR1 is SGHRS, CDR2 YFSETQ. The CDR3 sequence is CASSLEHSSGNTIYF. The CDR3 region has the DNA TGCGCCAGCAGCTTGGAACATTCCTCTGGAAACACCATATATTTT.

The CDR3 bases are TGTGCCAGCTCCGCAACTAATGAAAAACTGTTTTTT. Amino acids: CASSATNEKLFF. The chain employs TRBV27 and TRBJ1-4, with no clear D. The V gene's germline CDR1 is MNHEY and CDR2 SMNVEV (reference sequence). The CDR3 is 12 residues long. Trimming removed 8 bases from V and 0 bases from J, with 4 bases in between.

This clone was picked up one time. The rearrangement uses TRBV5-1 and TRBJ2-3, with D hard to call. This CDR3 comprises 15 residues. Germline V lookup: CDR1 SGHRS, CDR2 YFSETQ. Between the trimmed V and J ends, which lost 0 bases and 0 bases, there was a span of 8 bases. CDR3 residues: CASSLVWPSTDTQYF. CDR3 DNA: TGCGCCAGCAGCTTGGTCTGGCCTAGCACAGATACGCAGTATTTT.

This clone was seen a few times. This chain connects TRBV5-1 to TRBJ1-5; no reliable D call. The CDR3 has 13 amino acids. CDR1 and CDR2 (germline): SGHRS, YFSETQ. Trimming took off 0 bases at V and 6 bases at J, with 7 bases between the two ends. CDR3 nucleotides: TGCGCCAGCAGCTTGGCCCCGGGTCAGCCCCAGCATTTT. This gives the protein CASSLAPGQPQHF. The whole variable domain, filled in from reference TRBV5-1 and TRBJ1-5, reads KAGVTQTPRYLIKTRGQQVTLSCSPISGHRSVSWYQQTPGQGLQFLFEYFSETQRNKGNFPGRFSGRQFSNSRSEMNVSTLELGDSALYLCASSLAPGQPQHFGDGTRLSIL.

The chain employs TRBV5-1 and TRBJ2-5, with D perhaps matching TRBD2 (6 bases). V lost 4 bases to trimming and J lost 1 base, with 17 bases between them. Germline V CDR1 and CDR2: SGHRS, YFSETQ. CDR3 length: 16 amino acids. CDR3 sequence: CASSLHRGGTQETQYF. The CDR3 coding sequence is TGCGCCAGCAGCCTGCACCGGGGAGGTACCCAAGAGACCCAGTACTTC.

This rearrangement joins TRBV24-1 to TRBJ2-1; 8 nucleotides agree with TRBD2. Germline loops: CDR1 KGHDR, CDR2 SFDVKD. V was clipped by 2 bases and J by 6 bases; unmatched bases: 5. CDR3 length equals 15 residues. CDR3 in amino acids: CATSDYQAGANEQFF. In nucleotides, the CDR3 is TGTGCCACCAGTGATTATCAAGCGGGAGCCAATGAGCAGTTCTTC.

The chain uses TRBV12-3 or TRBV12-4 and TRBJ1-1, with a tentative D call TRBD1 (6 bases). The CDR3 contains 13 residues. V was cut by 3 bases and J by 8 bases, with 13 bases left in between. CDR3 in amino acids: CASSFLQGGEAFF. The CDR3 region has the DNA TGTGCCAGCAGTTTTCTACAGGGTGGAGAAGCTTTCTTT.

This rearrangement joins TRBV7-3 to TRBJ2-5; D is perhaps TRBD1 (6 bases). The V and J ends lost 4 bases and 1 base respectively, with 13 bases between them. CDR3 length: 15 residues. Germline V CDR1 and CDR2: SGHTA, FQGTGA. In DNA, the CDR3 is TGTGCCAGCAGCTCGACCGGACAGAGCCAAGAGACCCAGTACTTC. As protein: CASSSTGQSQETQYF.

The chain is built from TRBV28 and TRBJ2-5, with a weak D call TRBD2 (5 bases). Germline V gene sequence: CDR1 MDHEN, CDR2 SYDVKM. This CDR3 is 13 amino acids long. Trimming pared 5 bases from V and 2 bases from J, leaving 9 bases between. CDR3 DNA sequence: TGTGCCAGCAGTGTCGGGGTTCAAGAGACCCAGTACTTC. Amino acids: CASSVGVQETQYF.

The J gene is TRBJ2-4, the V gene TRBV6-5, with D perhaps TRBD2 (5 bases). Deletions cut 0 bases from V and 7 bases from J, with 10 bases between. The CDR3 sequence is 14 residues long. The germline gives CDR1 MNHEY, CDR2 SVGAGI. CDR3 in DNA: TGTGCCAGCAGTTACTCGGCGAGGGCTAACATTCAGTACTTC. This translates into CASSYSARANIQYF.

The CDR3, as DNA: TGTGCCAGCAGTCTGACAGGGAACACTGAAGCTTTCTTT. Protein product: CASSLTGNTEAFF. V is TRBV12-3 or TRBV12-4 and J is TRBJ1-1, with D perhaps matching TRBD1 (6 bases). V was trimmed by 5 bases and J by 1 base, leaving 8 bases between them. The CDR3 runs 13 residues.

This clone has just one count. V usage is TRBV6-6 and J usage is TRBJ1-6; D ambiguous. CDR1 and CDR2 from the germline V gene are MNHNY and SVGAGI (reference sequence). The CDR3 is made up of 16 amino acids. V lost 8 bases, J lost 5 bases, and 19 bases lay in between. CDR3 in DNA: TGTGCCAGCCGTCCCCCGACAAGCGGAGATAATTCACCCCTCCACTTT. This translates into CASRPPTSGDNSPLHF.

V usage is TRBV15 and J usage is TRBJ1-1; no reliable D call. The CDR3 covers 12 residues. Germline V gene lookup returns CDR1 LNHNV and CDR2 YYDKDF (reference sequence). The V gene lost 2 bases and the J gene lost 1 base, with 2 bases spanning the gap. The CDR3 region has the DNA TGTGCCACCAGCAGACAGAACACTGAAGCTTTCTTT. Encoded protein: CATSRQNTEAFF.

CDR3 coding DNA: TGTGCCAGCAGCTGGACAGGGATAAAACCATTGGCTTTCTTT. It encodes CASSWTGIKPLAFF. The rearrangement uses TRBV6-4 and TRBJ1-1; TRBD1 matches 8 bases. Germline V gives CDR1 MRHNA, CDR2 SNTAGT. The CDR3 spans 14 residues. V trimming: 6 bases; J trimming: 11 bases; junction bases outside the gene matches: 14.

Only one count was recorded for this clone. CDR3: CASGGLAGFPDTQYF. CDR3 nucleotide sequence: TGTGCTAGTGGCGGGCTAGCGGGATTCCCAGATACGCAGTATTTT. This chain links TRBV12-5 with TRBJ2-3, with 9 positions matching TRBD2. V shed 6 bases and J 4 bases; nucleotides not matched to a gene: 8. The CDR3 length is 15 residues. The germline CDR1 and CDR2 sequences are LGHNT and FRNRAP.

The genes are TRBV5-6 and TRBJ2-1; D possibly corresponds to TRBD1 (6 bases). CDR1 is SGHDT and CDR2 is YYEEEE in the germline V gene. The CDR3 loop spans 14 amino acids. Trimming removed 6 bases from V and 4 bases from J, with 14 bases in between. The CDR3 is CASTGEGRYNEQFF. CDR3 sequence (DNA): TGTGCCAGCACAGGGGAAGGAAGGTACAATGAGCAGTTCTTC.

V is TRBV5-1 and J is TRBJ2-4, with a possible D match to TRBD2 (5 bases). The CDR3 sequence is 13 residues long. Germline V CDR1 and CDR2: SGHRS, YFSETQ. Trimming stripped 5 bases from V and 1 base from J, with 7 bases between. CDR3 sequence (DNA): TGCGCCAGCAGGACGGGGGCCAAAAACATTCAGTACTTC. Protein product: CASRTGAKNIQYF.

This clone was detected a few times. The chain recombines TRBV6-5 with TRBJ2-1, with 9 nucleotides matching TRBD1. The CDR3 runs 14 residues. J lost 6 bases, V lost 6 bases, and 6 bases had no gene match. From germline, CDR1 is MNHEY and CDR2 SVGAGI. The CDR3: CASRNGQGINEQFF. The CDR3 DNA is TGTGCCAGCAGGAATGGACAGGGGATCAATGAGCAGTTCTTC.